These 26 T cell receptor beta chains were all obtained from the same sample, sequenced in a study of cytomegalovirus exposure and HLA in healthy donors. The PCR used 60 Vbeta and 13 Jbeta primers. This table comes from immunoSEQ multiplex PCR, and its TCRdb copy is limited to in-frame clones, with some not included. The sample consists of approximately 150,000 clones, around 10% of them appearing once. Sequencing used PBMCs. The receptor source for this set is a male donor in good health and CMV-seronegative.

This clone has only one observation. This chain joins TRBV7-2 and TRBJ2-5, with D hard to call. Germline CDR1 reads SGHTA; CDR2 reads FQGNSA. The CDR3 is 11 residues long. The V end was cut by 6 bases, the J end by 5 bases, with 7 bases between. The CDR3 loop is CASRSGETQYF. CDR3 sequence (DNA): TGTGCCAGCAGATCCGGGGAGACCCAGTACTTC.

The chain employs TRBV28 and TRBJ2-5; the match to TRBD2 covers 11 bases. Trimming cost V 6 bases and J 4 bases; bases outside gene matches: 7. Germline loops: CDR1 MDHEN, CDR2 SYDVKM. The CDR3 contains 15 residues. CDR3 loop: CASRHPGLAAETQYF. The CDR3, as DNA: TGTGCCAGCAGGCATCCGGGACTAGCGGCAGAGACCCAGTACTTC. The variable domain in full, with the rest retrieved from reference TRBV28 and TRBJ2-5, is DVKVTQSSRYLVKRTGEKVFLECVQDMDHENMFWYRQDPGLGLRLIYFSYDVKMKEKGDIPEGYSVSREKKERFSLILESASTNQTSMYLCASRHPGLAAETQYFGPGTRLLVL.

This clone came up a few times. As DNA, the CDR3 is TGTGCCAGCAGCCGAACAGGGCGCCCGAACACTGAAGCTTTCTTT. Its translation is CASSRTGRPNTEAFF. The V gene is TRBV28, the J gene TRBJ1-1; possibly TRBD1 for D (6 bases). CDR1 is MDHEN, CDR2 SYDVKM, per germline. Trimming removed 6 bases from V and 1 base from J, with 15 bases in between. The CDR3 contains 15 residues.

The rearrangement links TRBV28 to TRBJ2-1, with a tentative D call TRBD1 (6 bases). Germline assignment: CDR1 MDHEN and CDR2 SYDVKM. V was clipped by 3 bases and J by 2 bases, with 14 bases between them. The CDR3 loop spans 16 amino acids. The CDR3 region is CASSFVGGRTYNEQFF. The CDR3 DNA reads as TGTGCCAGCAGTTTCGTTGGGGGCAGGACCTACAATGAGCAGTTCTTC. Looking up the rest from reference TRBV28 and TRBJ2-1 gives the full variable domain: DVKVTQSSRYLVKRTGEKVFLECVQDMDHENMFWYRQDPGLGLRLIYFSYDVKMKEKGDIPEGYSVSREKKERFSLILESASTNQTSMYLCASSFVGGRTYNEQFFGPGTRLTVL.

This clone was counted a few times. V and J are TRBV27 and TRBJ2-3; possibly TRBD1 for D (6 bases). V was trimmed by 4 bases and J by 6 bases, leaving 11 bases between them. The CDR3 loop spans 13 amino acids. Germline V CDR1 and CDR2: MNHEY, SMNVEV (reference sequence). In DNA form, the CDR3 reads TGTGCCAGCAGTTCGCAGGGGCAGGATACGCAGTATTTT. It encodes CASSSQGQDTQYF.

The chain carries TRBV2 and TRBJ1-1; TRBD1 is a possible D gene (6 bases). V was clipped by 3 bases and J by 4 bases, with 12 bases between them. The CDR3 totals 14 residues. The germline gives CDR1 SNHLY, CDR2 FYNNEI. The DNA of the CDR3 is TGTGCCAGCAGTGAGGGGGGGCCAATCACTGAAGCTTTCTTT. It yields the protein CASSEGGPITEAFF.

This clone was seen only a few times. CDR3 bases: TGTGCCAGCAACATGGGCAGGGGGAGCTTGAACACTGAAGCTTTCTTT. Translated: CASNMGRGSLNTEAFF. This sequence joins TRBV5-4 and TRBJ1-1, with 7 nucleotides matching TRBD1. Germline-derived CDR1 and CDR2 are SGHNT and YYREEE (reference sequence). V was clipped by 6 bases and J by 0 bases; unmatched bases: 11. The CDR3 sequence is 16 residues long.

This clone has just a few counts. The chain recombines TRBV29-1 with TRBJ1-1; D might be TRBD1 (6 bases). Deletions cut 3 bases from V and 0 bases from J, with 17 bases between. Germline V gene sequence: CDR1 SQVTM, CDR2 ANQGSEA. This CDR3 is built from 16 residues. The CDR3 here is CSVDSERTAMNTEAFF. In nucleotides, the CDR3 is TGCAGCGTTGACTCCGAAAGGACAGCCATGAACACTGAAGCTTTCTTT.

The V and J genes are TRBV5-1 and TRBJ1-5; unclear D gene. V gave up 3 bases and J gave up 4 bases, with 41 bases separating them. The germline V gene has CDR1 SGHRS and CDR2 YFSETQ. This CDR3 contains 24 residues. The CDR3 loop is CASSYIIRVDVIRLVFLKNQPQHF. The CDR3 bases are TGCGCCAGCAGCTATATAATAAGAGTTGATGTAATCCGTCTCGTCTTCTTAAAAAATCAGCCCCAGCATTTT.

This chain uses TRBV10-2 with TRBJ2-1; D is possibly TRBD2 (5 bases). Germline lookup yields CDR1 WSHSY and CDR2 SAAADI. V lost 8 bases and J lost 6, with 20 bases in between. The CDR3 extends over 15 amino acids. The CDR3 sequence: CASALLGSRSNEQFF. CDR3 nucleotides: TGCGCCAGCGCCCTACTAGGTTCCCGGAGCAATGAGCAGTTCTTC.

This clone was observed a few times. The chain has TRBV10-3 and TRBJ1-2; TRBD1 agrees at 12 bases. Germline CDR1 ENHRY, CDR2 SYGVKD. The CDR3 totals 18 residues. V shed 6 bases and J 6 bases; nucleotides not matched to a gene: 17. The CDR3 sequence is CAIRGKRDRGPTMDGYTF. The DNA for the CDR3 is TGTGCCATCAGGGGAAAACGGGACAGGGGGCCCACCATGGATGGCTACACCTTC.

This rearrangement joins TRBV29-1 to TRBJ2-3; weak D call: TRBD1 (5 bases). This CDR3 has 14 residues. CDR1 is SQVTM, CDR2 ANQGSEA, per germline. Trimming stripped 6 bases from V and 0 bases from J, with 13 bases between. CDR3 nucleotides: TGCAGCGTCGCCCCGACAGCTAGCACAGATACGCAGTATTTT. It translates to CSVAPTASTDTQYF.

The rearrangement links TRBV2 to TRBJ2-7; D may be TRBD2 (5 bases). Trimming stripped 7 bases from V and 0 bases from J, with 10 bases between. The CDR3 has 13 residues. Germline values: CDR1 SNHLY, CDR2 FYNNEI. CDR3 residues: CASKEAGSYEQYF. As DNA, the CDR3 is TGTGCCAGCAAGGAGGCAGGCTCCTACGAGCAGTACTTC. The full variable domain, its missing parts supplied by reference TRBV2 and TRBJ2-7, is EPEVTQTPSHQVTQMGQEVILRCVPISNHLYFYWYRQILGQKVEFLVSFYNNEISEKSEIFDDQFSVERPDGSNFTLKIRSTKLEDSAMYFCASKEAGSYEQYFGPGTRLTVT.

This clone has only a few counts. The rearrangement links TRBV4-3 to TRBJ1-2; tentative D call: TRBD1 (5 bases). Germline-derived CDR1 and CDR2 are LGHNA and YSLEER. V lost 3 bases, J lost 2 bases, and 7 bases lay in between. The length of the CDR3 is 13 residues. The CDR3 bases are TGCGCCAGCAGCCACTCAGGGAACTATGGCTACACCTTC. Its translation: CASSHSGNYGYTF.

The rearrangement joins TRBV2 to TRBJ1-2; no clear D gene. CDR1 is SNHLY and CDR2 is FYNNEI in the germline V gene. This CDR3 contains 15 residues. V was trimmed by 0 bases and J by 4 bases, leaving 12 bases between them. CDR3 loop: CASSEANPGLYGYTF. The CDR3 nucleotides read TGTGCCAGCAGTGAAGCGAACCCTGGACTCTATGGCTACACCTTC.

This clone was observed a few times. The V and J genes are TRBV6-1 and TRBJ2-1; 11 nucleotides agree with TRBD2. V lost 3 bases and J lost 11; bases outside the gene matches: 24. The germline V gene has CDR1 MNHNS and CDR2 SASEGT. The CDR3 consists of 20 residues. The CDR3 nucleotides read TGTGCCAGCAGTGACAGGGGCAGGGGAGAGACTAGCGGGATAACTGCCCAGCAGTTCTTC. This gives the protein CASSDRGRGETSGITAQQFF.

The J gene is TRBJ1-1, the V gene TRBV5-1; D is unclear. Germline V gene data show CDR1 as SGHRS and CDR2 as YFSETQ. The ends were cut back, 0 bases at V and 0 bases at J, with 6 bases in the middle. This CDR3 has 14 amino acids. CDR3 residues: CASSLERVNTEAFF. In DNA, the CDR3 is TGCGCCAGCAGCTTGGAGAGGGTGAACACTGAAGCTTTCTTT.

V is TRBV19 and J is TRBJ1-1; D is uncertain. V was shortened by 5 bases and J by 1 base, with 11 bases between the two germline ends. This CDR3 is built from 14 residues. Germline V gene data show CDR1 as LNHDA and CDR2 as SQIVND (reference sequence). The CDR3 protein is CASSSQDSNTEAFF. The CDR3 coding sequence is TGTGCCAGTAGTTCCCAGGACTCGAACACTGAAGCTTTCTTT.

CDR3 loop: CASSPLAGQGAEEQYF. The CDR3 DNA sequence: TGTGCCAGCTCACCACTTGCGGGACAGGGGGCAGAAGAGCAGTACTTC. The chain carries TRBV18 and TRBJ2-7; the match to TRBD1 covers 12 bases. The germline CDR1 and CDR2 sequences are KGHSH and LQKENI. The CDR3 consists of 16 residues. V shed 1 base, J shed 7 bases, and the junction held 8 bases outside the gene matches.

J is TRBJ2-7 and V is TRBV27; 8 bases align to TRBD1. Germline CDR1 is MNHEY and CDR2 is SMNVEV (reference sequence). CDR3 length equals 13 residues. V dropped 5 bases and J dropped 3; count of bases not matched to a gene: 3. The CDR3 here is CASSRTGNYEQYF. In DNA form, the CDR3 reads TGTGCCAGCAGTCGGACAGGGAACTACGAGCAGTACTTC.

This clone was recorded a few times. The chain is built from TRBV6-5 and TRBJ1-6; D gene ambiguous. V lost 4 bases and J 7 bases, leaving 11 bases between the germline ends. The CDR3 covers 14 residues. The germline gives CDR1 MNHEY, CDR2 SVGAGI. CDR3 protein: CASSSLSGNSPLHF. The CDR3 bases are TGTGCCAGCAGTTCTCTCAGCGGAAATTCACCCCTCCACTTT.

This clone has a handful of counts. The rearrangement uses TRBV28 and TRBJ2-7; 9 bases map to TRBD2. V lost 7 bases, J lost 3 bases, and 10 bases stayed unmatched. The CDR3 spans 15 residues. Looked up from germline, CDR1 is MDHEN and CDR2 is SYDVKM. The CDR3 DNA sequence: TGTGCCAGCATGGGTGGTAGCGGGGGAAGCTACGAGCAGTACTTC. Translation: CASMGGSGGSYEQYF.

Turning to this clone: At the DNA level, this CDR3 is encoded by other sequences in the same sample as well. The rearrangement joins TRBV11-2 to TRBJ2-5; 10 bases line up with TRBD1. Germline V gene sequence: CDR1 SGHAT, CDR2 FQNNGV. V shed 4 bases, J shed 5 bases, and the junction held 1 base outside the gene matches. The CDR3 has 13 residues. In DNA, the CDR3 is TGTGCCAGCAGCTGGACAGGGGGGGAGACCCAGTACTTC. Translation: CASSWTGGETQYF.

A few counts support this clone. The chain combines TRBV5-1 with TRBJ1-2, with 7 bases aligning to TRBD1. The CDR3 sequence is 14 residues long. Germline V CDR1 and CDR2: SGHRS, YFSETQ. Trimming took 2 bases from V and 3 from J; bases not matched to a gene: 4. In nucleotides, the CDR3 is TGCGCCAGCAGCTTTAGAGACAGGGACTATGGCTACACCTTC. This encodes CASSFRDRDYGYTF. Full variable domain (remainder filled in from reference TRBV5-1 and TRBJ1-2): KAGVTQTPRYLIKTRGQQVTLSCSPISGHRSVSWYQQTPGQGLQFLFEYFSETQRNKGNFPGRFSGRQFSNSRSEMNVSTLELGDSALYLCASSFRDRDYGYTFGSGTRLTVV.

The chain employs TRBV2 and TRBJ1-2; D is uncertain. The CDR3 extends over 13 amino acids. The V end was cut by 9 bases, the J end by 2 bases, with 13 bases between. CDR1 is SNHLY, CDR2 FYNNEI, per germline. The CDR3 coding sequence is TGTGCCAGGGGAGTCGATGTGAACTATGGCTACACCTTC. It yields the protein CARGVDVNYGYTF.

This clone has only a few counts. The rearrangement joins TRBV28 to TRBJ1-1, with TRBD1 matching over 10 bases. In germline, CDR1 is MDHEN, CDR2 SYDVKM. V was clipped by 6 bases and J by 4 bases; unmatched bases: 2. This CDR3 contains 13 residues. CDR3 bases: TGTGCCAGCAGCAGGGACAGGGGCACTGAAGCTTTCTTT. This codes for CASSRDRGTEAFF.